The 18 T cell receptor beta chains below come from one sample, sequenced in a study of blood T cell repertoires in COVID-19. The table came from immunoSEQ multiplex PCR; TCRdb's copy has only in-frame clones and leaves some out. The sample lists approximately 280,000 clones; about 89% were seen once. What was sequenced was peripheral blood. These receptors originate from a man aged 35-49 years with acute or convalescent COVID-19.

This chain connects TRBV3-1 (or the pseudogene TRBV3-2) to TRBJ1-1, with D perhaps matching TRBD1 (5 bases). V was cut by 2 bases and J by 5 bases, with 18 bases left in between. The germline CDR1 and CDR2 sequences are LGHDT and YNNKEL (reference sequence). This CDR3 region has 16 residues. CDR3 protein: CASSQLLGVGGTEAFF. The CDR3 region has the DNA TGTGCCAGCAGCCAACTTCTGGGCGTGGGGGGAACTGAAGCTTTCTTT.

CDR3 loop: CASSLRTGSSGANVLTF. The CDR3 nucleotides read TGCGCCAGCAGCCTCCGGACAGGATCCTCTGGGGCCAACGTCCTGACTTTC. The rearrangement links TRBV5-1 to TRBJ2-6; 7 bases agree with TRBD1. Germline CDR1 SGHRS, CDR2 YFSETQ. Trimming removed 4 bases from V and 0 bases from J; junction bases left unmatched: 7. The CDR3 spans 17 residues.

The rearrangement links TRBV7-9 to TRBJ2-7, with D tentatively TRBD2 (5 bases). Germline lookup yields CDR1 SEHNR and CDR2 FQNEAQ (reference sequence). Trimming removed 4 bases from V and 7 bases from J, with 14 bases in between. The CDR3 consists of 13 residues. CDR3 bases: TGTGCCAGCAGCTCTCCTTTAGGGAGAGAGCAGTACTTC. It encodes CASSSPLGREQYF.

This chain joins TRBV24-1 and TRBJ2-3, with a weak D call TRBD2 (8 bases). The CDR3 totals 14 residues. Germline V lookup: CDR1 KGHDR, CDR2 SFDVKD. The germline V and J ends were trimmed by 9 bases and 1 base, with 13 bases remaining between them. The CDR3 sequence is CATSGGGGTDTQYF. DNA for the CDR3: TGTGCCACCTCGGGAGGGGGCGGCACAGATACGCAGTATTTT.

The V and J genes are TRBV5-1 and TRBJ2-1; TRBD1 agrees at 10 bases. This CDR3 contains 15 residues. The germline CDR1 and CDR2 sequences are SGHRS and YFSETQ. V dropped 4 bases and J dropped 6; count of bases not matched to a gene: 7. In nucleotides, the CDR3 is TGCGCCAGCAGCCTGTTCGGACAGGGGGGCAATGAGCAGTTCTTC. The encoded protein is CASSLFGQGGNEQFF.

This sequence joins TRBV5-1 and TRBJ1-2, with 9 bases lining up with TRBD1. V lost 2 bases to trimming and J lost 7 bases; unmatched junction nucleotides: 6. Germline V lookup: CDR1 SGHRS, CDR2 YFSETQ. The CDR3 spans 14 residues. The chain's CDR3 is CASSLPGQGPGYTF. CDR3 DNA: TGCGCCAGCAGCTTACCGGGACAGGGTCCTGGCTACACCTTC.

The V gene is TRBV15, the J gene TRBJ1-1, with 9 bases matching TRBD1. Germline CDR1 and CDR2: LNHNV and YYDKDF (reference sequence). The ends lost 4 bases at V and 5 bases at J; junction bases unmatched: 5. This CDR3 has 14 amino acids. The CDR3 DNA follows: TGTGCCACCAGCACTTACAGGGGGCGGACTGAAGCTTTCTTT. Its translation: CATSTYRGRTEAFF.

Here the CDR3 reads CATGQQNDEQYF. The CDR3 DNA is TGTGCCACGGGACAGCAGAACGACGAGCAGTACTTC. J is TRBJ2-7 and V is TRBV24-1; 7 bases are shared with TRBD1. V trimming: 10 bases; J trimming: 5 bases; junction bases outside the gene matches: 7. Germline V gene data show CDR1 as KGHDR and CDR2 as SFDVKD. The CDR3 contains 12 residues.

The J gene is TRBJ2-7, the V gene TRBV5-6, with 7 bases matching TRBD1. Per germline, CDR1 SGHDT and CDR2 YYEEEE. The CDR3 has 15 residues. Germline trimming cut 0 bases from V and 0 bases from J; bases unmatched to any gene: 3. CDR3 protein: CASSLDRDSSYEQYF. The CDR3 DNA sequence: TGTGCCAGCAGCTTGGACAGGGACAGCTCCTACGAGCAGTACTTC.

The V gene is TRBV5-3, the J gene TRBJ2-7, with TRBD2 as a possible D gene (6 bases). TRBV5-3 is classed as an ORF, of uncertain function. V was shortened by 2 bases and J by 0 bases, with 21 bases between the two germline ends. CDR3 length: 18 residues. The CDR3 protein is CARSFVRGGGVNSYEQYF. The CDR3 bases are TGTGCCAGAAGCTTCGTAAGGGGAGGCGGGGTCAACTCCTACGAGCAGTACTTC.

The gene calls are TRBV7-8 and TRBJ1-6; 11 bases line up with TRBD1. The CDR3 runs 19 residues. J was trimmed by 10 bases and V by 4 bases; bases with no gene match: 18. CDR1 and CDR2 from the germline V gene are SGHVS and FQNEAQ. The CDR3 region is CASSSGPGTGGFLESPLHF. Here the CDR3 DNA reads TGTGCCAGCAGCTCGGGCCCCGGGACAGGGGGGTTTTTGGAGTCACCCCTCCACTTT.

A note on this clone: At one of its ends the junction is not consistent with the germline gene, which may arise from a read error. The chain uses TRBV10-2 and TRBJ1-5; the D gene is possibly TRBD1 (6 bases). CDR3 length: 15 amino acids. Germline V gene lookup returns CDR1 WSHSY and CDR2 SAAADI. CDR3 loop: CAGSEGGEGNQPQHF. The CDR3 DNA is TGCGCCGGCAGTGAGGGGGGGGAAGGCAATCAGCCCCAGCATTTT.

Note on this clone: The junction does not match germline at one end; this may be a read error. V usage is TRBV6-1 and J usage is TRBJ1-2; D unclear. The germline gives CDR1 MNHNS, CDR2 SASEGT. The CDR3 is 13 residues long. The CDR3, as DNA: TGTGCCAGCATTGAAAGCAGGAACTATGGCTACACCTTC. This sequence encodes CASIESRNYGYTF.

This clone was counted a few times. The CDR3, as DNA: TGCGCCAGCAACAGACAGGGTTCCACTGAAGCTTTCTTT. Translating it yields CASNRQGSTEAFF. The chain uses TRBV5-1 and TRBJ1-1; the match to TRBD1 covers 7 bases. Germline V gene lookup returns CDR1 SGHRS and CDR2 YFSETQ. V gave up 6 bases and J gave up 4 bases; unmatched junction bases: 6. This CDR3 contains 13 residues.

The rearrangement joins TRBV6-1 to TRBJ1-2; TRBD1 aligns across 9 bases. The CDR3 covers 15 residues. Trimming at V came to 3 bases and at J to 1 base, leaving 3 bases not matched to a gene. The V gene's germline CDR1 is MNHNS and CDR2 SASEGT. The CDR3 sequence is CASSEWDRVNYGYTF. For the CDR3, the DNA is TGTGCCAGCAGTGAGTGGGACAGGGTTAACTATGGCTACACCTTC.

This rearrangement joins TRBV2 to TRBJ2-3; tentative D call: TRBD2 (6 bases). The CDR3 totals 13 residues. The ends were cut back, 5 bases at V and 5 bases at J, with 11 bases in the middle. In germline, CDR1 is SNHLY, CDR2 FYNNEI. CDR3 in amino acids: CASSFQAGDTQYF. The CDR3 DNA reads TGTGCCAGCAGTTTCCAAGCGGGAGATACGCAGTATTTT.

CDR3 sequence (DNA): TGTGCCAGCAGCGGTCGGACAGGCAGCAATCAGCCCCAGCATTTT. It specifies CASSGRTGSNQPQHF. J is TRBJ1-5 and V is TRBV7-2; 7 nucleotides match TRBD1. This CDR3 contains 15 residues. Trimming took 5 bases from V and 1 from J; bases not matched to a gene: 5. CDR1 is SGHTA and CDR2 is FQGNSA in the germline V gene. The whole variable domain, filled in from reference TRBV7-2 and TRBJ1-5, reads GAGVSQSPSNKVTEKGKDVELRCDPISGHTALYWYRQSLGQGLEFLIYFQGNSAPDKSGLPSDRFSAERTGGSVSTLTIQRTQQEDSAVYLCASSGRTGSNQPQHFGDGTRLSIL.

The chain links TRBV7-8 to TRBJ1-2; D is perhaps TRBD1 (6 bases). Germline loops: CDR1 SGHVS, CDR2 FQNEAQ. V was clipped by 2 bases and J by 5 bases, with 9 bases between them. There are 13 residues in the CDR3. This CDR3 is CASSLNREYGYTF. The CDR3 DNA reads as TGTGCCAGCAGCTTAAACAGGGAATATGGCTACACCTTC. Together with reference TRBV7-8 and TRBJ1-2, the CDR3 gives the full variable domain: GAGVSQSPRYKVAKRGQDVALRCDPISGHVSLFWYQQALGQGPEFLTYFQNEAQLDKSGLPSDRFFAERPEGSVSTLKIQRTQQEDSAVYLCASSLNREYGYTFGSGTRLTVV.